The entry below gives a single T cell receptor (beta chain) sequence along with its context. The germline CDR1 and CDR2 sequences are MNHEY and SMNVEV (reference sequence). Trimming pared 4 bases from V and 10 bases from J, leaving 8 bases between. CDR3 length: 12 amino acids. Using immunoSEQ multiplex PCR, the repertoire was profiled, and TCRdb retains in-frame clones only, with some absent. Among 65,000 to 85,000 clones listed, around 84% were seen once. This record belongs to a study of T cell responses to AZD1222 COVID-19 vaccine. Study summary: Second-dose schedules of about 4 or about 12 weeks were combined.

The chain joins TRBV27 to TRBJ1-6; D is ambiguous. This sequence originates from an adult in good health. The source was peripheral blood, collected on day 0 of AZD1222 vaccination. CDR3 amino acids: CASSYGLSPLHF. CDR3 nucleotide sequence: TGTGCCAGCAGTTATGGGCTGTCACCCCTCCACTTT.